This T cell receptor (beta chain) was identified during a study of blood T cell repertoires in COVID-19. In the study overall: Sites in the United States, Italy and Spain provided acute and convalescent COVID-19 samples. PBMCs, B-cell-depleted T cells, or T cells were the source of the cDNA or gDNA that made up the material.

Germline-derived CDR1 and CDR2 are SEHNR and FQNEAQ (reference sequence). V was clipped by 2 bases and J by 4 bases, with 9 bases between them. This CDR3 spans 14 amino acids. Profiling relied on immunoSEQ multiplex PCR, and the TCRdb table lists in-frame clones only, not all of them. The repertoire holds about 140,000 clones, roughly 88% seen once, with 1.5% in the top ten. Material: peripheral blood. The gene calls are TRBV7-9 and TRBJ1-5; D not certain. The origin of this receptor is a woman in her sixties with acute or convalescent COVID-19. The CDR3 reads CASSLPGLNQPQHF. The DNA of the CDR3 is TGTGCCAGCAGCTTACCGGGTTTGAATCAGCCCCAGCATTTT.